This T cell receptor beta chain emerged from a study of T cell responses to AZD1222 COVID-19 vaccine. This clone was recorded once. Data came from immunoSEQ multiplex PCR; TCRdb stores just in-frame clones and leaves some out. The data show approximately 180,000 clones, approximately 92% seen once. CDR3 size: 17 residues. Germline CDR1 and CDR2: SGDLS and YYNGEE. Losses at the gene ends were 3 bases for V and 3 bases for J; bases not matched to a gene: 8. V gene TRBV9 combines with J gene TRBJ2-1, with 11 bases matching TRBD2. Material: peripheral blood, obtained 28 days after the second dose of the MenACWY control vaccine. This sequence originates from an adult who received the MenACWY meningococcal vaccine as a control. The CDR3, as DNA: TGTGCCAGCAGCGCCCCCACTAGCGGGGGAAACTACAATGAGCAGTTCTTC. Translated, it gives CASSAPTSGGNYNEQFF.